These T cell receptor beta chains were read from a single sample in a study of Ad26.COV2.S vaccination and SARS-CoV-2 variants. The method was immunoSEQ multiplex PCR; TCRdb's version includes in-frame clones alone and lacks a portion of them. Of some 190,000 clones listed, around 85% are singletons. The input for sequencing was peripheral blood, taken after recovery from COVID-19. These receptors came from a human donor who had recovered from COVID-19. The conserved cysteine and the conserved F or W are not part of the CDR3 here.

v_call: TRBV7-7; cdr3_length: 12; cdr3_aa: ASSPRLAAYEQY
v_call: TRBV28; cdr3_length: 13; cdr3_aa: ASSPPGRGLYGYT
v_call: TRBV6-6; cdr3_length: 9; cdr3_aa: ASSSGEKLF
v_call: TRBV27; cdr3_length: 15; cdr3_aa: ASTLIGLAGSYNEQF
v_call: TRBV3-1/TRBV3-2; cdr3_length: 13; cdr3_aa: ASSQGRGGNQPQH
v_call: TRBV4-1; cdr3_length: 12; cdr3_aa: ASSQEISGYEQY
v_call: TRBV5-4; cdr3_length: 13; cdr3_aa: ASSSGDRGFYEQY
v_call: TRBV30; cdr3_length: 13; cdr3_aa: AWSKGADSNQPQH
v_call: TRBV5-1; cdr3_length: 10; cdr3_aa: ASSTDNYGYT
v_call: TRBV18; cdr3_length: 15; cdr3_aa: ASSPPNGYQMNTEAF
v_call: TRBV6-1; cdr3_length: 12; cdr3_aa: ASSESGRADTQY
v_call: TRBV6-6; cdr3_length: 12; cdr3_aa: ASSLLAGEHEQF
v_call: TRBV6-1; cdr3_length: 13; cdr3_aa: ASSETGGRVNEQF
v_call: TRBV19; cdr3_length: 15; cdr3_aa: ASSFTTGGYSNQPQH
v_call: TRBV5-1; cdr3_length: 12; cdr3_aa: ASSLEGASTSQY
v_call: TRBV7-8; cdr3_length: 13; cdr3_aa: ASRGPGSGSNEQF
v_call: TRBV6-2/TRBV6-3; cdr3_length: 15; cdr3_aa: ASSYELINRGNSPLH
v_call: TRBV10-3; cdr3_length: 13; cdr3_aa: AISLAGASTDTQY
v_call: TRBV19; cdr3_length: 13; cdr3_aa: ASSTHLGTYNEQF
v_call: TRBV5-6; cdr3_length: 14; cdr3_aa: ASSFGGPESTDTQY
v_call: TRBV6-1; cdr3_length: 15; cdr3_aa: ASSEVGDRPSNTEAF
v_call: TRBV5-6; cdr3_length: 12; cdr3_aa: ASSPLQKGHEQF
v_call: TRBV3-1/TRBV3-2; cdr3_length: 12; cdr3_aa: ASSQGQGTGELF
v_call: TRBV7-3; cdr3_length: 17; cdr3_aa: ASSLTGVPGQGMNTEAF
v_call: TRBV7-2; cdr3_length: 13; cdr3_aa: ASSLGDRVSQPQH
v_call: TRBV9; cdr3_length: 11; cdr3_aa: ASSVVLNTEAF
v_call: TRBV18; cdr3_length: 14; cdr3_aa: ASSPRIGSARDEQY